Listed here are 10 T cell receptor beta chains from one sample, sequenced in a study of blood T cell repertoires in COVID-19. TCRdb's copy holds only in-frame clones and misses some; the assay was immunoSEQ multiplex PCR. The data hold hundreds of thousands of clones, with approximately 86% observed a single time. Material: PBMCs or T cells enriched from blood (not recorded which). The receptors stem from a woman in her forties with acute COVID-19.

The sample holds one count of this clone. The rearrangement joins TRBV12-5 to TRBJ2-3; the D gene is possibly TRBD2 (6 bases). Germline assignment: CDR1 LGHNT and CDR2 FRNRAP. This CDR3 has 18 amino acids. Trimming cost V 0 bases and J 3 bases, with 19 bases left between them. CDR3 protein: CASGLVLSGPAGTDTQYF. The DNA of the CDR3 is TGTGCTAGTGGTTTGGTACTAAGCGGTCCCGCGGGAACAGATACGCAGTATTTT.

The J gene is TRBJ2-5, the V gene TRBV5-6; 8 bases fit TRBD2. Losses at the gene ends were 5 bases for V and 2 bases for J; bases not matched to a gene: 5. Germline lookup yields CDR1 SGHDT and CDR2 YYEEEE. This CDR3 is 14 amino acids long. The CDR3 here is CASSVAGTQETQYF. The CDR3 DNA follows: TGTGCCAGCAGTGTAGCGGGGACTCAAGAGACCCAGTACTTC.

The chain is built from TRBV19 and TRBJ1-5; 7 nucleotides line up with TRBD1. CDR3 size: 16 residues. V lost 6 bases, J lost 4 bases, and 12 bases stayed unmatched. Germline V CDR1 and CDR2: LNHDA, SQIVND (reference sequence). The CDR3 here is CASRHPQGGVNQPQHF. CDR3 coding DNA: TGTGCCAGTAGACACCCTCAGGGGGGTGTAAATCAGCCCCAGCATTTT. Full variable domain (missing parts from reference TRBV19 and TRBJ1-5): DGGITQSPKYLFRKEGQNVTLSCEQNLNHDAMYWYRQDPGQGLRLIYYSQIVNDFQKGDIAEGYSVSREKKESFPLTVTSAQKNPTAFYLCASRHPQGGVNQPQHFGDGTRLSIL.

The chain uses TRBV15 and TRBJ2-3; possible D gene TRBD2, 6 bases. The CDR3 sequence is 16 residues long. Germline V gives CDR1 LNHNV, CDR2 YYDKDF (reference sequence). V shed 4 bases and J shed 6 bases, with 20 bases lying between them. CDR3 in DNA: TGTGCCACCAGCATACCCAAGGGGACTCCGCTGGATACGCAGTATTTT. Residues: CATSIPKGTPLDTQYF.

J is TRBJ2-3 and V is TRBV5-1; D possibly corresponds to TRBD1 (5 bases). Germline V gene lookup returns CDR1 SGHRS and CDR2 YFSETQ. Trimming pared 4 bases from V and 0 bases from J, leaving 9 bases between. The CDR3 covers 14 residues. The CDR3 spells CASSLTASTDTQYF. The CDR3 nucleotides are TGCGCCAGCAGCCTGACAGCTAGCACAGATACGCAGTATTTT.

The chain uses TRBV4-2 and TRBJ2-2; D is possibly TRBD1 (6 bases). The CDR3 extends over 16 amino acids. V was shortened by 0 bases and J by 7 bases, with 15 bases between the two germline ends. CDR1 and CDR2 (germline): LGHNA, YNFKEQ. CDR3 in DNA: TGTGCCAGCAGCCAAGATCGACAGGCCATAGGCGGGGAGCTGTTTTTT. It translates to CASSQDRQAIGGELFF.

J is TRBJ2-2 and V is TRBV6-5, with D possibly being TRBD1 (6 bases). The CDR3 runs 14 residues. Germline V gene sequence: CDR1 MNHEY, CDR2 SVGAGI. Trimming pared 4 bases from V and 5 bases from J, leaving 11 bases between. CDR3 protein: CASSSDDRTGELFF. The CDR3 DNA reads TGTGCCAGCAGTTCCGACGACAGGACCGGGGAGCTGTTTTTT.

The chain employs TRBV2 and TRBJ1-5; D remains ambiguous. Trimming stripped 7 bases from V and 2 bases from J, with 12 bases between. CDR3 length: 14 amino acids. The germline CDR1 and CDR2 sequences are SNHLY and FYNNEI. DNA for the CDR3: TGTGCCAGCAAAGGAGGGTCTGGCAATCAGCCCCAGCATTTT. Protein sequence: CASKGGSGNQPQHF.

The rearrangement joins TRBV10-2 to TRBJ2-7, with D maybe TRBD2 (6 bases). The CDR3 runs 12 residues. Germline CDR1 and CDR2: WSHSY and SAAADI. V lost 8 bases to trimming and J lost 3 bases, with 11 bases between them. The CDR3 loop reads CASSSDYYEQYF. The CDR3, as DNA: TGCGCCAGCTCTTCGGACTACTACGAGCAGTACTTC.

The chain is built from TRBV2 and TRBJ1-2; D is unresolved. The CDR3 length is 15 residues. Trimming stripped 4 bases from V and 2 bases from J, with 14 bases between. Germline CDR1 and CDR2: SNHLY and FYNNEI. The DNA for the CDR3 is TGTGCCAGCAGTGGGGTACATGGGAGAAACTATGGCTACACCTTC. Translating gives CASSGVHGRNYGYTF.